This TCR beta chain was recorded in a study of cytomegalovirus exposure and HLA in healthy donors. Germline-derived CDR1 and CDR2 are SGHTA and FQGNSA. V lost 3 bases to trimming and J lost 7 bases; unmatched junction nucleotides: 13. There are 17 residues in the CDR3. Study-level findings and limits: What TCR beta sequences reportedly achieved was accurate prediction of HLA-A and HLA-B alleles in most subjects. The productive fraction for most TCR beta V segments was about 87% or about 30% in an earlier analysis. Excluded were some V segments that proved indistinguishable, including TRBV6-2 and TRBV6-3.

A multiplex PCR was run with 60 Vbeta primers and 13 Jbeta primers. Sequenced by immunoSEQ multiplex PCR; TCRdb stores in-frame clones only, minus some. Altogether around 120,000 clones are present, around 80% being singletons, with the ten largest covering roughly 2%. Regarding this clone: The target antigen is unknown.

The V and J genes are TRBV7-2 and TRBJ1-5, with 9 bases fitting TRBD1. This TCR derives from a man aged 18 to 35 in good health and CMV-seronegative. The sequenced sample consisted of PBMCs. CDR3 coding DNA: TGTGCCAGCAGCTTCGACGGGACAGGGCTAGTGGAGCAGCCCCAGCATTTT. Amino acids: CASSFDGTGLVEQPQHF.